This record looks at one T cell receptor (beta chain) sequence and its context. Its antigen is as yet unknown. The entry originates in a study of cytomegalovirus exposure and HLA in healthy donors. Findings of the study overall: Per a prior analysis, the majority of TCR beta V segments were productive roughly 87% or roughly 30% of the time. Presence/absence analyses supposed approximately even sequencing depth among donors.

In the PCR, 60 Vbeta and 13 Jbeta primers were used. Authors' processing steps: Counted up in a later analysis, unique TCR beta chains came to about 80 million, with about 10 million shared. The repertoire was sequenced with immunoSEQ multiplex PCR; TCRdb's copy has only in-frame clones and lacks some. Clone size and V and J calls were adopted from that table, with D and trimming inferred from the DNA. The table records approximately 170,000 clones, 85% of them present only once. Per germline, CDR1 MDHEN and CDR2 SYDVKM. This CDR3 has 15 residues. The ends were cut back, 7 bases at V and 5 bases at J, with 17 bases in the middle.

The sequence was obtained from a boy between 2 and 10 years old in good health and CMV-seronegative. The rearrangement uses TRBV28 and TRBJ1-4, with D possibly matching TRBD1 (5 bases). Sequencing was carried out using PBMCs. CDR3 region: CASTLGGGPNEKLFF. Here the CDR3 DNA reads TGTGCCAGCACCCTGGGGGGAGGCCCCAATGAAAAACTGTTTTTT.